This T cell receptor (beta chain) is from a study of control samples from healthy donors and cancer patients. Assay used: immunoSEQ multiplex PCR; TCRdb lists only in-frame clones, some missing. The data contain about 120,000 clones, about nine tenths of them singletons. This TCR came from a woman under 30 in good health. Specimen: blood.

The CDR3 loop reads CASSIRPGQGYEQYF. The CDR3 DNA sequence: TGTGCCAGTAGTATCAGGCCGGGACAGGGCTACGAGCAGTACTTC. V is TRBV19 and J is TRBJ2-7, with TRBD1 matching 9 bases. The CDR3 is made up of 15 amino acids. V shed 3 bases, J shed 3 bases, and the junction held 6 bases outside the gene matches. Germline lookup yields CDR1 LNHDA and CDR2 SQIVND (reference sequence).